These 2 T cell receptor beta chains originate from one sample sequenced in a study of T cells in Graves' hyperthyroidism and ophthalmopathy. TCR beta CDR3 region amplification was performed from RNA transcripts. HTBI primers were used for first-round RT-PCR of the TCR CDR3. TCRdb reprocessed the multiplex PCR reads via MiXCR and lists one record per CDR3 protein. The sample holds 300,000 or so distinct CDR3 sequences, around 17% seen once. The sample comprised blood. Source of these receptors: a man younger than 45 with Graves' hyperthyroidism.

This clonotype turned up a few times. The chain employs TRBV18 and TRBJ2-5; perhaps TRBD1 as D (6 bases). The germline CDR1 and CDR2 sequences are KGHSH and LQKENI. The length of the CDR3 is 17 residues. Trimming shortened V by 1 base and J by 5 bases, and 20 bases separated the two germline ends. In nucleotides, the CDR3 is TGTGCCAGCTCACCACAACCACAGGGTGCGGCAGGGGAGACCCAGTACTTC. It encodes CASSPQPQGAAGETQYF.

A few counts support this clonotype. V and J are TRBV7-9 and TRBJ2-2; D perhaps matches TRBD1 (5 bases). V shed 5 bases and J shed 6 bases, with 19 bases lying between them. CDR1 SEHNR and CDR2 FQNEAQ come from the germline V gene (reference sequence). CDR3 length: 16 amino acids. DNA for the CDR3: TGTGCCAGCAGCCCCAATCCCAGGGTGCGTGCCGGGGAGCTGTTTTTT. As protein: CASSPNPRVRAGELFF.